Sequencing of this T cell receptor (beta chain) was carried out in a study of CD8+ T cells in alopecia areata. Findings of the study overall: Higher clonality was seen in lesional scalp than in normal scalp, especially in alopecia totalis/universalis.

On this clone: The antigen is unknown. Other DNA sequences in the same sample also yield this CDR3.

Sequencing templates came from extracted RNA that was reverse transcribed into cDNA. Assay used: immunoSEQ multiplex PCR; TCRdb lists only in-frame clones, some missing. The table records about 110,000 clones, under 65% of them present only once. CDR1 is MDHEN, CDR2 SYDVKM, per germline. The ends were cut back, 6 bases at V and 2 bases at J, with 11 bases in the middle. This CDR3 spans 13 amino acids. Material for sequencing was NKG2D-low CD8+ T cells sorted from blood. The sequence came from a human donor with alopecia areata. The chain recombines TRBV28 with TRBJ2-7, with D uncertain. The CDR3, as DNA: TGTGCCAGCAGCCCACGTAGCCCCTACGAGCAGTACTTC. It codes for CASSPRSPYEQYF. The variable domain in full, with the rest retrieved from reference TRBV28 and TRBJ2-7, is DVKVTQSSRYLVKRTGEKVFLECVQDMDHENMFWYRQDPGLGLRLIYFSYDVKMKEKGDIPEGYSVSREKKERFSLILESASTNQTSMYLCASSPRSPYEQYFGPGTRLTVT.